The 10 T cell receptor beta chains reported below all come from one sample, sequenced in a study of CD8 T cells in Susac syndrome. When the RNA was reverse transcribed, random hexamers were used with an input of roughly 0.5 to 1 ug. TCRdb processed the immunoSEQ multiplex PCR reads anew with MiXCR; each CDR3 protein has one entry. Of more than 200,000 distinct CDR3 sequences in the sample, about 94% are singletons; the top ten hold roughly 0.14%. Sequenced sample: CD4+ T cells from PBMCs. The receptor set was obtained from a human donor with Susac syndrome.

V gene TRBV12-3 or TRBV12-4 combines with J gene TRBJ2-2, with D possibly TRBD2 on 7 matching bases. Trimming shortened V by 2 bases and J by 2 bases, and 12 bases separated the two germline ends. The CDR3 extends over 16 amino acids. CDR3 coding DNA: TGTGCCAGCAGTTTAAGCCGGGGGGCCAACACCGGGGAGCTGTTTTTT. This encodes CASSLSRGANTGELFF.

The J gene is TRBJ2-3, the V gene TRBV6-5; 7 nucleotides line up with TRBD1. V shed 2 bases, J shed 2 bases, and the junction held 7 bases outside the gene matches. The CDR3 has 16 amino acids. Germline V CDR1 and CDR2: MNHEY, SVGAGI. CDR3 residues: CASSYHGTVDTDTQYF. CDR3 nucleotides: TGTGCCAGCAGTTACCACGGGACAGTTGACACAGATACGCAGTATTTT.

This clonotype was detected once. The V gene is TRBV5-1, the J gene TRBJ2-2, with a possible D match to TRBD2 (5 bases). The length of the CDR3 is 13 residues. Trimming took 0 bases from V and 9 from J, leaving 9 bases between them. The germline CDR1 and CDR2 sequences are SGHRS and YFSETQ. The CDR3 reads CASSLAGDRELFF. The CDR3 bases are TGCGCCAGCAGCTTGGCCGGGGATCGGGAGCTGTTTTTT.

V usage is TRBV5-1 and J usage is TRBJ2-1, with 10 bases matching TRBD1. The CDR3 spans 14 residues. J gave up 6 bases and V 3 bases, and 3 bases lay outside the gene matches. From germline, CDR1 is SGHRS and CDR2 YFSETQ. CDR3 in amino acids: CASSSWTGGNEQFF. CDR3 bases: TGCGCCAGCAGCTCATGGACAGGGGGCAATGAGCAGTTCTTC.

This clonotype has a single count. This chain connects TRBV5-6 to TRBJ1-5; D is possibly TRBD1 (5 bases). The length of the CDR3 is 14 residues. Germline values: CDR1 SGHDT, CDR2 YYEEEE. Trimming took 2 bases from V and 5 from J, leaving 11 bases between them. CDR3 coding DNA: TGTGCCAGCAGCTTAGGGGTCGGGGATCAGCCCCAGCATTTT. This encodes CASSLGVGDQPQHF. The variable domain in full, completed from reference TRBV5-6 and TRBJ1-5, reads DAGVTQSPTHLIKTRGQQVTLRCSPKSGHDTVSWYQQALGQGPQFIFQYYEEEERQRGNFPDRFSGHQFPNYSSELNVNALLLGDSALYLCASSLGVGDQPQHFGDGTRLSIL.

The gene calls are TRBV7-6 and TRBJ1-1; D remains unclear. Germline V gene data show CDR1 as SGHVS and CDR2 as FNYEAQ. Trimming took 0 bases from V and 1 from J, leaving 9 bases between them. This CDR3 spans 15 amino acids. The CDR3 sequence: CASSLARMENTEAFF. In DNA, the CDR3 is TGTGCCAGCAGCTTAGCGCGAATGGAGAACACTGAAGCTTTCTTT.

This sequence joins TRBV20-1 and TRBJ2-5; 9 bases agree with TRBD2. The germline gives CDR1 DFQATT, CDR2 SNEGSKA (reference sequence). The CDR3 has 15 residues. V trimming: 6 bases; J trimming: 5 bases; junction bases outside the gene matches: 13. CDR3 sequence reads: CSAFAGGPSSETQYF. In DNA form, the CDR3 reads TGCAGTGCGTTTGCGGGGGGGCCTAGTTCTGAGACCCAGTACTTC.

This clonotype was seen only once. The chain employs TRBV7-2 and TRBJ1-5; TRBD1 is a possible D gene (5 bases). CDR1 SGHTA and CDR2 FQGNSA come from the germline V gene. The CDR3 consists of 15 residues. Trimming cost V 5 bases and J 0 bases, with 11 bases left between them. CDR3 region: CASSLKGYSNQPQHF. In DNA form, the CDR3 reads TGTGCCAGCAGCCTAAAGGGGTATAGCAATCAGCCCCAGCATTTT.

The chain links TRBV10-3 to TRBJ1-5, with 7 bases that match TRBD1. Germline V gene sequence: CDR1 ENHRY, CDR2 SYGVKD. Unmatched junction bases numbered 12, after V lost 2 bases and J lost 11 bases. The CDR3 sequence is 15 residues long. Here the CDR3 reads CAISEEGTAPSSQHF. Written as DNA, the CDR3 is TGTGCCATCAGTGAGGAGGGGACAGCCCCGAGTTCCCAGCATTTT.

The chain couples TRBV5-1 to TRBJ2-2; 11 positions agree with TRBD1. CDR1 and CDR2 (germline): SGHRS, YFSETQ. The CDR3 runs to 15 residues. The V and J ends lost 6 bases and 5 bases, in that order; junction bases with no gene match: 6. In DNA, the CDR3 is TGCGCCAGCAAAGGACAGGGGGCGCGAACCGGGGAGCTGTTTTTT. Translation: CASKGQGARTGELFF.